A selection of T cell receptor beta chains follows, all from one sample in a study of T cells in Graves' hyperthyroidism and ophthalmopathy. One entry per CDR3 protein, called by TCRdb with MiXCR from the multiplex PCR reads. Of approximately 720,000 distinct CDR3 sequences listed, roughly a sixth are singletons. The sequencing input was blood. These TCRs come from a woman between 50 and 59 years old with Graves' hyperthyroidism that later progressed to Graves' ophthalmopathy. CDR3s include the opening cysteine and the closing phenylalanine or tryptophan.

v_gene | CDR3aa
TRBV11-2 | CASSSSRVGGYTF
TRBV27 | CASSQDLGGHQPQHF
TRBV7-3 | CASSSLGTGGSDEQFF
TRBV3-1 | CASSQQGLVNIQYF
TRBV3-1 | CASRPGNYGYTF
TRBV15 | CATSRKVAGATDTQYF
TRBV6-5 | CASSHSGGKNTGELFF
TRBV20-1 | CSARALRGEGYTF
TRBV15 | CATSREAGRVRGDGYTF
TRBV18 | CASSPGTGGSGANVLTF
TRBV12-3/TRBV12-4 | CASSLARGEQFF
TRBV20-1 | CSARDTFNTEAFF
TRBV19 | CASSTPRQGGSDTQYF
TRBV13 | CASSLKGEGNQPQHF
TRBV27 | CASCTSGGTQYF
TRBV27 | CASTQSYTGELFF
TRBV19 | CASSIPPSGAGELFF
TRBV18 | CASSPQQGNTGELFF
TRBV11-1 | CASSRGGGSQPQHF
TRBV29-1 | CSVSGTANTGELFF
TRBV5-6 | CASSLDPTPYVYVQFF
TRBV11-2 | CASSSRQDSRNQETQYF
TRBV27 | CASSLSDLSGTGELFF
TRBV18 | CASSQGAQQPQHF
TRBV20-1 | CSARDLGGAGQPQHF
TRBV20-1 | CSANGGGRNIQYF
TRBV3-1 | CASSQESALAKYF
TRBV2 | CASSSRGEQFF
TRBV6-1 | CASSDSGGKETQYF
TRBV10-3 | CAIGLAGGNEQFF
TRBV29-1 | CSVRGQGDTQYF
TRBV11-2 | CASSARDRGLGYEQYF
TRBV5-8 | CASRPSGTSGNTGELFF
TRBV6-2/TRBV6-3 | CASSGWTGKGFDTEAFF
TRBV5-6 | CASSLGGRRDEKLFF
TRBV29-1 | CSVVPDSYGYTF
TRBV5-1 | CASSLARLRGEQFF
TRBV3-1 | CASSQHQLNTEAFF
TRBV6-2/TRBV6-3 | CASRLTGDSGNTIYF
TRBV12-3/TRBV12-4 | CASSFGGPEAFF
TRBV9 | CASSGVELAGGNEQFF